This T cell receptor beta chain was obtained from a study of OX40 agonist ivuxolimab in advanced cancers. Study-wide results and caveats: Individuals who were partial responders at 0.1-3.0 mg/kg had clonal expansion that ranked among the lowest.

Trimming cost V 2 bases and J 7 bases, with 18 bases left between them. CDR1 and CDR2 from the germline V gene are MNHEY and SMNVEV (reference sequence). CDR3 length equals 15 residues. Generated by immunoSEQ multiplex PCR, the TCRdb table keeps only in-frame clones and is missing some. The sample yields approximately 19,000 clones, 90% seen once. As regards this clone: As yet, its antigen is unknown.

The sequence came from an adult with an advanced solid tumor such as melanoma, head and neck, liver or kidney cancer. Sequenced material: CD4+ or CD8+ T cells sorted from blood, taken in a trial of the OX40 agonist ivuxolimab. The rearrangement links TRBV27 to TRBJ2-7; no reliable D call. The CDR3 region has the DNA TGTGCCAGCAGTTTAGGCCGGCGGCCCTTTGGGGAGCAGTACTTC. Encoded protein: CASSLGRRPFGEQYF.